The 18 T cell receptor beta chains in this list originate from one sample, sequenced in a study of blood T cells in healthy people across ages. It was with a sample-barcoded 5' primer and a J-beta primer mix that a second PCR of about 6 to 12 cycles was run. In TCRdb, the 5' RACE reads were re-called with MiXCR into one record per CDR3 protein. The sample includes about 1,500,000 distinct CDR3 sequences, around two fifths of them seen just once. The sample comprised blood. The receptors stem from a woman aged 18-30 years in good health.

This clonotype was counted between two and nine times. The genes are TRBV4-2 and TRBJ2-2; D unclear. Germline-derived CDR1 and CDR2 are LGHNA and YNFKEQ. Trimming left V 2 bases short and J 0 bases short, with 10 bases between. This CDR3 region has 16 residues. The CDR3 protein is CASSQSSPANTGELFF. For the CDR3, the DNA is TGTGCCAGCAGCCAATCCTCACCGGCGAACACCGGGGAGCTGTTTTTT.

CDR3 residues: CASSITTGGKEKLFF. The CDR3, as DNA: TGTGCCAGCAGCATCACGACAGGGGGAAAGGAAAAACTGTTTTTT. V is TRBV7-2 and J is TRBJ1-4, with 9 bases fitting TRBD1. Trimming cost V 5 bases and J 8 bases; bases outside gene matches: 9. The germline V gene has CDR1 SGHTA and CDR2 FQGNSA. The CDR3 spans 15 residues.

The J gene is TRBJ1-3, the V gene TRBV11-2, with D possibly TRBD1 on 6 matching bases. Germline V gene lookup returns CDR1 SGHAT and CDR2 FQNNGV. Trimming cost V 5 bases and J 2 bases, with 7 bases left between them. This CDR3 is built from 13 residues. CDR3 protein: CASSAGAGNTIYF. CDR3 bases: TGTGCCAGCAGCGCAGGGGCTGGAAACACCATATATTTT.

The chain has TRBV12-3 or TRBV12-4 and TRBJ1-2; the match to TRBD1 covers 8 bases. This CDR3 contains 17 residues. Trimming cost V 3 bases and J 0 bases; bases outside gene matches: 9. CDR3 in DNA: TGTGCCAGCAGTTTGGCCCAGGGGGCTAGAGCTAACTATGGCTACACCTTC. This encodes CASSLAQGARANYGYTF.

The chain is built from TRBV20-1 and TRBJ2-3; 15 bases fit TRBD2. CDR1 DFQATT and CDR2 SNEGSKA come from the germline V gene (reference sequence). The CDR3 spans 16 residues. J was trimmed by 6 bases and V by 5 bases; bases with no gene match: 9. The CDR3 bases are TGCAGTGCTTCGTGGACTAGCGGGGGGGGACACGATACGCAGTATTTT. It specifies CSASWTSGGGHDTQYF.

In this sample, this clonotype turned up many times. The V call is TRBV4-1, the J call TRBJ2-1; TRBD2 agrees at 9 bases. Unmatched junction bases numbered 3, after V lost 3 bases and J lost 0 bases. The CDR3 length is 16 residues. Germline CDR1 reads MGHRA; CDR2 reads YSYEKL. The CDR3 bases are TGCGCCAGCAGCCAGCTAGCGGGGAGCTCCTACAATGAGCAGTTCTTC. Its protein product is CASSQLAGSSYNEQFF.

The rearrangement links TRBV27 to TRBJ2-7; 8 bases line up with TRBD2. This CDR3 has 16 amino acids. Trimming at V came to 5 bases and at J to 6 bases, leaving 15 bases not matched to a gene. CDR1 is MNHEY and CDR2 is SMNVEV in the germline V gene (reference sequence). CDR3 bases: TGTGCCAGCAGTAACTTCGTCCCGGGAGGGCCCTCCGAGCAGTACTTC. Amino acids: CASSNFVPGGPSEQYF.

This chain joins TRBV27 and TRBJ2-3; tentative D call: TRBD1 (5 bases). Germline V CDR1 and CDR2: MNHEY, SMNVEV (reference sequence). The CDR3 loop spans 16 amino acids. V lost 0 bases, J lost 5 bases, and 15 bases lay in between. CDR3 loop: CASSLSTGFAKDTQYF. The CDR3, as DNA: TGTGCCAGCAGTTTATCAACAGGCTTTGCGAAAGATACGCAGTATTTT.

With respect to this clonotype: This sequence may be a read error, since a much larger clone differs from it by one base. This chain connects TRBV5-1 to TRBJ2-5; D not resolved. This CDR3 is 14 amino acids long. Germline CDR1 is SGHRS and CDR2 is YFSETQ. V dropped 0 bases and J dropped 11 bases, with 17 bases sitting between them. The CDR3 here is CASSLALGSYGQYF. The CDR3 bases are TGCGCCAGCAGCTTGGCGCTAGGATCCTACGGGCAGTACTTC.

The chain uses TRBV6-2 or TRBV6-3 and TRBJ2-7, with TRBD2 matching over 7 bases. The CDR3 contains 18 residues. The trim removed 2 bases at V and 2 bases at J, leaving 15 bases unmatched. The germline V gene encodes CDR1 MNHEY and CDR2 SVGEGT. The CDR3 protein is CASSYPTSGARKTYEQYF. DNA of the CDR3: TGTGCCAGCAGTTACCCGACGAGCGGGGCGCGGAAGACCTACGAGCAGTACTTC.

V gene TRBV12-3 or TRBV12-4 combines with J gene TRBJ2-2; 7 nucleotides agree with TRBD1. CDR3 length: 15 amino acids. Unmatched junction bases numbered 6, after V lost 3 bases and J lost 5 bases. For the CDR3, the DNA is TGTGCCAGCAGTTTCCCAGGGACAGCTACCGGGGAGCTGTTTTTT. Its translation is CASSFPGTATGELFF.

This clonotype has more than one count but fewer than ten. This chain uses TRBV10-3 with TRBJ2-1, with a tentative D call TRBD2 (5 bases). Germline CDR1 is ENHRY and CDR2 is SYGVKD. V shed 2 bases and J shed 2 bases, with 10 bases lying between them. There are 15 residues in the CDR3. The CDR3 region is CAISEEGIAYNEQFF. DNA of the CDR3: TGTGCCATCAGTGAGGAGGGTATAGCCTACAATGAGCAGTTCTTC.

This clonotype was seen a handful of times. The V call is TRBV2, the J call TRBJ1-1, with D possibly matching TRBD1 (6 bases). The CDR3 runs 13 residues. Trimming removed 7 bases from V and 1 base from J, with 10 bases in between. The V gene's germline CDR1 is SNHLY and CDR2 FYNNEI. The DNA for the CDR3 is TGTGCCAGCATCCTGGACAGGAACACTGAAGCTTTCTTT. Translation gives CASILDRNTEAFF.

The chain joins TRBV3-1 to TRBJ2-3, with 9 positions matching TRBD2. Germline CDR1 reads LGHDT; CDR2 reads YNNKEL (reference sequence). The CDR3 spans 16 residues. The J segment lost 5 bases and the V segment lost 1 base, leaving 7 bases of the junction unmatched. The CDR3 spells CASSQGGAGGKDTQYF. CDR3 in DNA: TGTGCCAGCAGCCAAGGCGGAGCGGGGGGAAAAGATACGCAGTATTTT.

The chain combines TRBV5-1 with TRBJ2-1; the D call may be TRBD1 or TRBD2 (6 bases each). The J call may be in error: the DNA end matches TRBJ2-7 better. The germline gives CDR1 SGHRS, CDR2 YFSETQ. The CDR3 is 15 residues long. CDR3 amino acids: CASSLGRGADNEQYF. In nucleotides, the CDR3 is TGCGCCAGCAGCTTGGGTAGGGGGGCCGACAATGAGCAGTACTTC.

This clonotype appeared a few times. CDR3 sequence: CSAREGGIDEQYF. DNA for the CDR3: TGCAGTGCTAGAGAGGGGGGGATCGACGAGCAGTACTTC. The chain recombines TRBV20-1 with TRBJ2-7; 7 nucleotides align to TRBD2. CDR1 is DFQATT, CDR2 SNEGSKA, per germline (reference sequence). The J segment lost 5 bases and the V segment lost 0 bases, leaving 4 bases of the junction unmatched. The CDR3 runs to 13 residues.

The table lists this clonotype with a few counts. The CDR3 nucleotides read TGTGCCAGCAGCCTTGGGGGGAATTTGGGAACAGATACGCAGTATTTT. Translating gives CASSLGGNLGTDTQYF. J is TRBJ2-3 and V is TRBV7-8; D might be TRBD2 (6 bases). The CDR3 consists of 16 residues. Deletions cut 5 bases from V and 3 bases from J, with 18 bases between. Germline V gene data show CDR1 as SGHVS and CDR2 as FQNEAQ.

Ten or more counts support this clonotype. J is TRBJ1-1 and V is TRBV4-2, with unresolved D. This CDR3 is 14 amino acids long. The ends were cut back, 1 base at V and 4 bases at J, with 10 bases in the middle. Germline loops: CDR1 LGHNA, CDR2 YNFKEQ. Here the CDR3 DNA reads TGTGCCAGCAGCCAAGGGGGAATGGGCACTGAAGCTTTCTTT. Protein: CASSQGGMGTEAFF.